This T cell receptor (beta chain) derives from a study of long-term antiretroviral therapy in people with HIV. Points from the study as a whole: After ART, diversity increased yet remained lower than transplant donor controls.

As for this clone: Its antigen is unidentified. Other DNA sequences in this sample translate to the same CDR3.

With survey level as its setting, the immunoSEQ assay was v3.0. The protocol was immunoSEQ multiplex PCR, while the TCRdb copy is restricted to in-frame clones and leaves out a portion. The sample carries fewer than 20,000 clones, around 84% recorded once. This CDR3 has 12 amino acids. Per germline, CDR1 SGHAT and CDR2 FQNNGV. Trimming left V 1 base short and J 6 bases short, with 7 bases between. The chain has TRBV11-2 and TRBJ2-7; D ambiguous. Sequencing was performed on unsorted PBMCs, taken 0.3 years after starting antiretroviral therapy. This receptor was obtained from a woman in her forties or fifties with HIV. The CDR3: CASSLVKGEQYF. In DNA form, the CDR3 reads TGTGCCAGCAGCTTAGTTAAAGGCGAGCAGTACTTC.